Listed below are T cell receptor beta chains from one sample, sequenced in a study of T-cell memory formation after mild COVID-19. TCRdb independently ran MiXCR on the 5' RACE reads; one entry per CDR3 protein. The sample yields fewer than 450,000 distinct CDR3 sequences, roughly 24% seen once. Sequencing was performed on PBMCs or a T cell subset sorted from them (not recorded which). These receptors all come from an adult woman who had mild COVID-19 (a few samples of this study predate the infection). Cell type and time point are not known. The CDR3 runs from the conserved cysteine through the conserved F or W. The D gene is left open where the match is weak. Expanded clones are given a class, and other clones once, few, many or no size at all.

.,TRBV20-1,.,TRBJ1-6,CSARVGTSAASGGSPLHF,TGCAGTGCTAGAGTAGGCACTTCGGCAGCCAGCGGTGGTTCACCCCTCCACTTT
TRBD1,TRBV7-2,.,TRBJ1-2,CASSLGTAGGRYGYTF,TGTGCCAGCAGCTTAGGGACAGCAGGGGGCCGCTATGGCTACACCTTC
.,TRBV18,few,TRBJ2-1,CASSPSLQEQFF,TGTGCCAGCTCACCGAGCCTCCAAGAGCAGTTCTTC
.,TRBV2,.,TRBJ1-5,CASSERSGDQPQHF,TGTGCCAGCAGTGAACGGTCAGGGGATCAGCCCCAGCATTTT
TRBD1,TRBV18,once,TRBJ1-1,CASSPSTGRIAEAFF,TGTGCCAGCTCACCGTCGACAGGGCGTATCGCTGAAGCTTTCTTT
.,TRBV12-3/TRBV12-4,few,TRBJ1-2,CASSPGIYGYTF,TGTGCCAGCAGTCCGGGGATCTATGGCTACACCTTC
.,TRBV4-1,.,TRBJ1-2,CASSEVVRDYGYTF,TGCGCCAGCAGCGAAGTCGTCAGGGACTATGGCTACACCTTC
.,TRBV6-5,.,TRBJ1-1,CASSYWQGSTEAFF,TGTGCCAGCAGTTACTGGCAGGGAAGCACTGAAGCTTTCTTT
.,TRBV18,few,TRBJ2-2,CASSFQGTNTGELFF,TGTGCCAGCTCATTCCAGGGCACGAACACCGGGGAGCTGTTTTTT
.,TRBV6-1,few,TRBJ2-5,CASSEWGHFQETQYF,TGTGCCAGCAGTGAATGGGGACACTTCCAAGAGACCCAGTACTTC
TRBD1,TRBV5-1,.,TRBJ2-3,CASSRRTGGVADTQYF,TGCGCCAGCAGCCGTAGGACAGGGGGCGTTGCAGATACGCAGTATTTT
TRBD2,TRBV7-9,few,TRBJ2-7,CASRAGLAGMYEQYF,TGTGCCAGCAGGGCGGGACTAGCGGGAATGTACGAGCAGTACTTC
.,TRBV7-9,few,TRBJ2-5,CASSLDRRQEKTQYF,TGTGCCAGCAGCTTAGATCGGCGACAGGAAAAGACCCAGTACTTC
.,TRBV7-9,.,TRBJ2-7,CASSAVDKYEQYF,TGTGCCAGCAGCGCCGTGGATAAGTACGAGCAGTACTTC
TRBD2,TRBV3-1,many,TRBJ2-4,CASSRGTSGGVAKNIQYF,TGTGCCAGCAGCCGTGGGACTAGCGGGGGGGTAGCCAAAAACATTCAGTACTTC
TRBD2,TRBV7-6,few,TRBJ2-2,CASSLSGTSASGELFF,TGTGCCAGCAGCCTATCCGGGACTAGCGCTTCCGGGGAGCTGTTTTTT
.,TRBV18,.,TRBJ2-7,CACSPGSPFSGEQYF,TGTGCCTGCTCACCGGGGTCCCCTTTCTCGGGTGAGCAGTACTTC
.,TRBV14,.,TRBJ1-2,CASSQLWYYGYTF,TGTGCCAGCAGCCAGCTATGGTACTATGGCTACACCTTC
.,TRBV5-1,.,TRBJ2-1,CASSLGHGGDEQFF,TGCGCCAGCAGCTTGGGACATGGAGGGGATGAGCAGTTCTTC
TRBD1,TRBV20-1,.,TRBJ2-7,CSARVPPSDRASYEQYF,TGCAGTGCTAGAGTCCCACCCTCAGACAGGGCCTCCTACGAGCAGTACTTC
.,TRBV6-5,.,TRBJ1-1,CASSYLQGIEAFF,TGTGCCAGCAGTTACTTGCAGGGGATCGAAGCTTTCTTT
TRBD2,TRBV12-3/TRBV12-4,few,TRBJ2-1,CASSRSGAGGNEQFF,TGTGCCAGCAGCCGCAGCGGGGCTGGGGGTAATGAGCAGTTCTTC
.,TRBV12-3/TRBV12-4,.,TRBJ2-3,CASSLEGPHTDTQYF,TGTGCCAGCAGTTTGGAGGGCCCCCACACAGATACGCAGTATTTT
.,TRBV2,few,TRBJ1-1,CASGQWNTEAFF,TGTGCCAGCGGTCAGTGGAACACTGAAGCTTTCTTT
.,TRBV7-7,once,TRBJ2-5,CASSPLRLHKETQYF,TGTGCCAGCAGCCCCCTTCGGCTTCACAAAGAGACCCAGTACTTC
.,TRBV2,.,TRBJ2-2,CASRWTPGELFF,TGTGCCAGCAGGTGGACCCCCGGGGAGCTGTTTTTT
TRBD2,TRBV19,.,TRBJ2-2,CASSIESVTSGITGELFF,TGTGCCAGTAGTATAGAGTCGGTAACTAGCGGGATCACCGGGGAGCTGTTTTTT
.,TRBV15,few,TRBJ2-5,CATSRDPGAQETQYF,TGTGCCACCAGCAGAGATCCAGGGGCCCAAGAGACCCAGTACTTC
TRBD2,TRBV11-2,few,TRBJ2-7,CASSPGTSGGGEQYF,TGTGCCAGCAGCCCTGGGACTAGCGGGGGGGGCGAGCAGTACTTC
.,TRBV14,few,TRBJ1-2,CASSQGVLYGYTF,TGTGCCAGCAGCCAAGGAGTACTCTATGGCTACACCTTC
.,TRBV24-1,few,TRBJ2-5,CATSDWLTEETQYF,TGTGCCACCAGTGATTGGCTGACGGAAGAGACCCAGTACTTC